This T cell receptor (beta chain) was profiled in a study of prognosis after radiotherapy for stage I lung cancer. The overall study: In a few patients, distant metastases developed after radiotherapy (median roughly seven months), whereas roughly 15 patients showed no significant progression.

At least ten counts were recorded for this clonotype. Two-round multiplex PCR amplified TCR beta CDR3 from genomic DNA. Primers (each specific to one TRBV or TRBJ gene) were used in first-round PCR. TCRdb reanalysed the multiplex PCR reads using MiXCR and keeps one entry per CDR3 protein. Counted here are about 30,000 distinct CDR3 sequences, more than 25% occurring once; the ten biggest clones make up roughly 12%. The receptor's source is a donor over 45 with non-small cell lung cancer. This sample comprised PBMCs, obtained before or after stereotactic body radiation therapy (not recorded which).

The CDR3 is CASSVGNSPLHF. The CDR3, as DNA: TGTGCCAGCAGCGTTGGTAATTCACCCCTCCACTTT. The chain uses TRBV9 and TRBJ1-6; D is ambiguous. The CDR3 spans 12 residues. CDR1 SGDLS and CDR2 YYNGEE come from the germline V gene. Between the trimmed V and J ends, which lost 2 bases and 6 bases, there was a span of 3 bases.